This T cell receptor beta chain was observed in a study of CD8+CD57+ T cells in acquired aplastic anemia. At the level of the study: Sorted CD4+ and CD8+ cells gave a mean 3.2 ug DNA, range 0.2 to 27.4 ug.

About this clonotype itself: The antigen is not known.

Whole-study findings and limits: Controls and patients did not differ significantly in CD8+ Simpson's diversity. Patients and controls were found to share twenty-nine CD8+ CDR3 sequences.

Genomic DNA provided the template from which TCR beta VDJ and CDR3 profiles were obtained. TCRdb re-derived calls from the reads in MiXCR, one entry per CDR3 protein. The table lists about 68,000 distinct CDR3 sequences, around half of them singletons. Germline values: CDR1 KGHDR, CDR2 SFDVKD. Between the trimmed V and J ends, which lost 5 bases and 3 bases, there was a span of 8 bases. The CDR3 extends over 13 amino acids. The TCR sequence derives from a human donor in good health, serving as a control. V usage is TRBV24-1 and J usage is TRBJ2-3; a possible D gene is TRBD2 (6 bases). The specimen sequenced was sorted CD4+, CD8+, or CD8+CD57+ T cells (not recorded which) from PBMCs. The CDR3 DNA reads as TGTGCCACCAGTGGGGGGGATACAGATACGCAGTATTTT. Its translation: CATSGGDTDTQYF.